This T cell receptor beta chain stems from a study of T cell responses to AZD1222 COVID-19 vaccine. The V end was cut by 0 bases, the J end by 1 base, with 6 bases between. CDR1 and CDR2 (germline): LNHNV, YYDKDF (reference sequence). The CDR3 runs to 14 residues. Study-level points and caveats: Nearly half of spike-specific TCRs reportedly target variant regions that are unmutated in the B.1.351 and B.1.1.7 variants. Repertoires were obtained only post-peak T cell response. It should be noted that donors were predominantly white British and more often female, and clonal diversity was possibly underestimated.

Details on this clone: Its antigen is undetermined.

The repertoire was sequenced with immunoSEQ multiplex PCR; TCRdb's copy has only in-frame clones and lacks some. The sample shows over 85,000 clones, over 75% of them seen only once. The starting material was peripheral blood, obtained on day 0 of AZD1222 vaccination. The TCR originated in an adult in good health. This sequence joins TRBV15 and TRBJ1-1; D uncertain. The CDR3 spells CATSRDMGNTEAFF. The CDR3 DNA is TGTGCCACCAGCAGAGATATGGGGAACACTGAAGCTTTCTTT.